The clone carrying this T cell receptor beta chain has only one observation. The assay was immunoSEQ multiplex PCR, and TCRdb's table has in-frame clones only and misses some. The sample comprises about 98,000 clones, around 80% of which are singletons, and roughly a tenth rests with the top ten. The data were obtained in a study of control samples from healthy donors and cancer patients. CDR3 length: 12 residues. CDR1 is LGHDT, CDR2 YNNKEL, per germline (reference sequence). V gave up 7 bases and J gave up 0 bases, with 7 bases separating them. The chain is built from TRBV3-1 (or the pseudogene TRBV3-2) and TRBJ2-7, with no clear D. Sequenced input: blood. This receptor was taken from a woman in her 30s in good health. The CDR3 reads CASTSGSYEQYF. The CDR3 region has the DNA TGTGCCAGCACCTCTGGCTCCTACGAGCAGTACTTC.